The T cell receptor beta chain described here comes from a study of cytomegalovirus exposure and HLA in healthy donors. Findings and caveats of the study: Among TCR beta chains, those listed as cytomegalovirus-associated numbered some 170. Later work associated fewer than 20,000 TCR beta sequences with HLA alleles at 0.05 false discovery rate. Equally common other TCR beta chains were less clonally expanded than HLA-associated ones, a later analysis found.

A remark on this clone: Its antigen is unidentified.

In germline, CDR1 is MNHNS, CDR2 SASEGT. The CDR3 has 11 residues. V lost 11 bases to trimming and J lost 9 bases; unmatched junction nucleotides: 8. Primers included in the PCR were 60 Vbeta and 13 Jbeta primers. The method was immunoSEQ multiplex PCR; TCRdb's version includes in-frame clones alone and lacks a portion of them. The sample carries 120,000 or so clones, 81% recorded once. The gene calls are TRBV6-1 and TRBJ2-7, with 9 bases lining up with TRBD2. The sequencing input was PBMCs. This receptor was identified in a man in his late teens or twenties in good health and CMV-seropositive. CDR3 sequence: CAGGTSSVQYF. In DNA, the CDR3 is TGTGCCGGAGGGACTAGCTCGGTGCAGTACTTC.